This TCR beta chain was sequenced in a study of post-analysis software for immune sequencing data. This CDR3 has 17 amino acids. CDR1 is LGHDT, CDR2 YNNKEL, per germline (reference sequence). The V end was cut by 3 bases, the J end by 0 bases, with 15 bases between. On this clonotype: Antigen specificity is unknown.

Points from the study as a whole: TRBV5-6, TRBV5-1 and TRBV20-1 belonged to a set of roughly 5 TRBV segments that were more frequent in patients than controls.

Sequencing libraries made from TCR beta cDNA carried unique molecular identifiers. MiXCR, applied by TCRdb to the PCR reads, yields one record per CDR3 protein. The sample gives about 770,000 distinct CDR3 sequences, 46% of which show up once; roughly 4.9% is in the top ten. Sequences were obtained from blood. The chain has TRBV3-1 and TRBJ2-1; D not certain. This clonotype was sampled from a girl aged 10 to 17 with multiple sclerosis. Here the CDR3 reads CASSQRHPRSSYNEQFF. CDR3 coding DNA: TGTGCCAGCAGCCAGAGACATCCCAGAAGCTCCTACAATGAGCAGTTCTTC.